What follows describes a single TCR beta chain. Its antigen is unknown. No quality values exist for individual bases; no much larger clone is one base distant. Explained via the paper, the time point label denotes: about 28 days (+/-7) after the second vaccine dose. AZD1222 recipients given second doses at about 4 weeks or at about 12 weeks were pooled, since spike-specific TCR depth and breadth were not found to differ between the two schedules. Samples from vaccinated people were obtained from the UK trials COV001 and COV002, which included a single-blind randomized controlled phase 2/3 trial of AZD1222 (ChAdOx1 nCoV-19) in healthy adults. For TCRbeta chain sequencing, PBMC samples from trial participants were taken at day 0 and at day 28 after the second dose. The CDR3 regions of human TCRbeta chains were analyzed by immunosequencing. Per the source publication's procedure: TCRs in the repertoires were matched against a reference library of SARS-CoV-2-specific TCRs that had been generated with the MIRA antigen-specificity platform. Breadth meant the fraction of unique TCRs that were SARS-CoV-2-associated, whereas depth meant the fraction of total T cells that were SARS-CoV-2-associated. Using the MIRA data, each spike-specific TCR was assigned both to the spike region to which the TCR was reactive and to a CD4 or CD8 class. Log10-transformed breadth and depth values were compared by one-way ANOVA with Sidak's multiple comparisons tests. TCRdb provides this immuneACCESS table in a form limited to in-frame rearrangements. Some clones are lacking; in checked studies, under half of them reflect an unresolved V gene, and why the rest are absent is not known. D and trimming come from the DNA, and the V and J calls and clone size come from that table. The sample includes about 120,000 clones, with roughly nine tenths observed a single time. Roughly 1.5% of the sample is in the top ten clones.

Inclusive of the bounding cysteine and phenylalanine, the CDR3 is 17 residues long. Only the CDR3 part of the read is kept: 51 bases, read in frame from the first base. Trimming takes 5 bases off V and 3 bases off J; junction bases not matched to a gene: 8. The germline V gene (reference sequence) gives CDR1 as SEHNR and CDR2 as FQNEAQ. The data derive from a study of T cell responses to AZD1222 COVID-19 vaccine (dated by TCRdb to about 2021). Study-wide context: TCR sequencing covered approximately 230 trial participants: 200 to 220 given two doses of AZD1222 and 26 given two doses of MenACWY control vaccine. Enrollment into the trials was organized by age into subgroups of 18-55, 56-69 and 70-plus years, and those subgroups contained roughly 150, 30 and 60 TCR-sequenced participants, respectively. Here is what the overall study found, with its caveats: In the small 56-69-year group, the increase in depth fell short of significance, most likely because of low power. Because no day 14 peak-response samples were available, repertoires were characterized only after the peak T cell response. After two AZD1222 doses, both the breadth and the depth of spike-specific TCRs were significantly higher than at day 0 and than in MenACWY recipients. Participants were mostly white British and included more females than males, and it was suggested by the authors that clonal diversity may have been underestimated. Conclusions about previously exposed vaccinees are limited, since just six or seven AZD1222 recipients were seropositive for SARS-CoV-2 at baseline. Vaccine-associated CD4 TCRs spanned the whole spike protein, with dominant responses in regions 160-218 and 743-854. Epitopes outside the regions mutated in the B.1.351 and B.1.1.7 variants were reportedly recognized by nearly half of the unique spike-specific TCRs.

Rearrangement joined TRBV7-9 to TRBJ1-6, with TRBD1 matching 9 junction bases. The TCR sequence derives from an adult who received the AZD1222 COVID-19 vaccine. Sample: peripheral blood, taken 28 days after the second AZD1222 dose. The encoded CDR3 is CASSMIQGAYYNSPLHF. The sequenced DNA: TGTGCCAGCAGCATGATACAGGGGGCCTACTATAATTCACCCCTCCACTTT.